These T cell receptor beta chains were read from a single sample in a study of neurological immune-mediated disorders. Each CDR3 protein gets one entry after TCRdb re-called the 5' RACE reads with MiXCR. The table records roughly 39,000 distinct CDR3 sequences, almost 7.5% of them present only once. The specimen was CD4+ T cells from blood. The receptors were gathered from a man aged 50 to 60 in good health. CDR3s include the opening cysteine and the closing phenylalanine or tryptophan. D genes are given only for firm matches. The listing skips clone size in some rows; elsewhere it reads once, few, many or a size class.

J	D	size	V	CDR3	DNA
TRBJ2-7	-	many	TRBV5-1	CASSLQGLWVPGEQYF	TGCGCCAGCAGCTTACAGGGTTTATGGGTCCCGGGCGAGCAGTACTTC
TRBJ2-3	-	many	TRBV5-1	CASSLSGSSTDTQYF	TGCGCCAGCAGCTTAAGCGGGTCTAGCACAGATACGCAGTATTTT
TRBJ2-3	-	-	TRBV6-2/TRBV6-3	CASSYSKYSTDTQYF	TGTGCCAGCAGTTACTCGAAGTACTCCACAGATACGCAGTATTTT
TRBJ2-2	-	many	TRBV7-2	CASSLQSAGELFF	TGTGCCAGCAGCTTACAGTCCGCCGGGGAGCTGTTTTTT
TRBJ1-1	-	many	TRBV7-9	CASSLVLPEAFF	TGTGCCAGCAGCTTAGTATTGCCTGAAGCTTTCTTT
TRBJ2-3	-	medium-sized	TRBV25-1	CASSEQGRDDTQYF	TGTGCCAGCAGTGAACAGGGAAGGGACGATACGCAGTATTTT
TRBJ2-1	TRBD1	many	TRBV20-1	CSASGRGGAYNEQFF	TGCAGTGCTAGCGGGCGAGGGGGCGCCTACAATGAGCAGTTCTTC
TRBJ2-5	TRBD2	many	TRBV12-3/TRBV12-4	CASSLGLAGATGETQYF	TGTGCCAGCAGTCTGGGACTAGCGGGAGCGACCGGAGAGACCCAGTACTTC
TRBJ2-7	-	few	TRBV20-1	CSARGAHYEQYF	TGCAGTGCTAGAGGGGCCCACTACGAGCAGTACTTC
TRBJ1-6	TRBD1	many	TRBV4-3	CASSQDMAGGYNSPLHF	TGCGCCAGCAGCCAAGATATGGCAGGGGGCTATAATTCACCCCTCCACTTT
TRBJ2-5	TRBD2	many	TRBV7-3	CASSQGLAGGSSETQYF	TGTGCCAGCAGCCAAGGACTAGCGGGAGGATCATCAGAGACCCAGTACTTC
TRBJ2-5	-	many	TRBV7-2	CASSLEPDQETQYF	TGTGCCAGCAGCTTAGAGCCCGACCAAGAGACCCAGTACTTC
TRBJ2-7	-	many	TRBV6-2/TRBV6-3	CASSSLPKRLVEQYF	TGTGCCAGCAGCTCTCTCCCAAAGAGGCTCGTCGAGCAGTACTTC
TRBJ1-2	TRBD1	many	TRBV6-5	CASRKPPGQGANYGYTF	TGTGCCAGCAGAAAACCTCCAGGACAGGGAGCTAACTATGGCTACACCTTC
TRBJ1-2	TRBD1	many	TRBV20-1	CSASRDSYNYGYTF	TGCAGTGCGTCCCGGGACAGTTATAACTATGGCTACACCTTC
TRBJ1-2	-	many	TRBV28	CASSPGGSNYGYTF	TGTGCCAGCAGCCCCGGTGGGAGTAACTATGGCTACACCTTC
TRBJ1-5	TRBD1	-	TRBV6-1	CASSKGAGGYSNQPQHF	TGTGCCAGCAGTAAGGGGGCAGGGGGCTATAGCAATCAGCCCCAGCATTTT
TRBJ2-2	TRBD2	many	TRBV6-2/TRBV6-3	CASEPRRTSGFYGGELFF	TGTGCCAGCGAACCACGGCGGACTAGCGGGTTTTATGGCGGGGAGCTGTTTTTT
TRBJ2-1	TRBD2	many	TRBV27	CASSLGGRLAEGNEQFF	TGTGCCAGCAGTTTAGGCGGGCGGCTAGCGGAAGGGAATGAGCAGTTCTTC
TRBJ2-7	-	many	TRBV7-2	CASSPHRNFYEQYF	TGTGCCAGCAGCCCACACAGGAATTTCTACGAGCAGTACTTC
TRBJ2-7	TRBD2	once	TRBV4-3	CASSQECVASGRSEQYF	TGCGCCAGCAGCCAAGAATGTGTGGCTAGCGGGAGAAGCGAGCAGTACTTC
TRBJ1-1	TRBD1	-	TRBV4-3	CASSQEGGYTNTEAFF	TGCGCCAGCAGCCAAGAAGGGGGCTACACGAACACTGAAGCTTTCTTT
TRBJ2-3	TRBD2	many	TRBV4-3	CASSQGYGTSLDTQYF	TGCGCCAGCAGCCAAGGTTATGGGACTAGCCTCGATACGCAGTATTTT
TRBJ1-1	-	many	TRBV20-1	CSARESHLNTEAFF	TGCAGTGCTAGAGAAAGTCATCTGAACACTGAAGCTTTCTTT
TRBJ2-7	-	-	TRBV13	CASSLAGSMGLYEQYF	TGTGCCAGCAGCTTAGCGGGATCCATGGGGCTCTACGAGCAGTACTTC
TRBJ2-1	TRBD2	many	TRBV27	CASTRSGTSGNEQFF	TGTGCCAGCACCCGATCCGGGACTAGCGGGAATGAGCAGTTCTTC
TRBJ2-2	TRBD2	many	TRBV19	CASRPGLVTAGELFF	TGTGCCAGTAGACCGGGACTAGTGACCGCCGGGGAGCTGTTTTTT
TRBJ2-3	TRBD2	many	TRBV20-1	CSAHPPGLASVTQYF	TGCAGTGCCCATCCCCCCGGACTAGCATCGGTCACGCAGTATTTT
TRBJ2-7	-	-	TRBV5-1	CASSLAVGRPYEQYF	TGCGCCAGCAGCTTGGCCGTTGGAAGACCCTACGAGCAGTACTTC
TRBJ2-3	-	many	TRBV3-1	CASSQDGAGTQYF	TGTGCCAGCAGCCAAGATGGGGCAGGTACGCAGTATTTT
TRBJ2-6	TRBD2	many	TRBV20-1	CSASFLAGHSGANVLTF	TGCAGTGCTAGTTTCCTAGCGGGACACTCTGGGGCCAACGTCCTGACTTTC
TRBJ2-5	TRBD1	medium-sized	TRBV10-3	CAISRDREETQYF	TGTGCCATCAGCCGGGACAGGGAAGAGACCCAGTACTTC
TRBJ2-1	-	-	TRBV20-1	CSVSRAIFYNEQFF	TGCAGTGTCTCGCGGGCCATATTCTATAATGAGCAGTTCTTC
TRBJ2-1	TRBD2	many	TRBV5-5	CASSFGGGNEQFF	TGTGCCAGCAGCTTTGGGGGGGGTAATGAGCAGTTCTTC
TRBJ2-7	TRBD2	many	TRBV15	CATSRIVGLAGSSSYEQYF	TGTGCCACCAGCAGAATAGTAGGACTAGCGGGATCAAGCTCCTACGAGCAGTACTTC
TRBJ2-3	-	many	TRBV5-1	CASSQTGHRSTDTQYF	TGCGCCAGCAGCCAGACCGGGCACCGTAGCACAGATACGCAGTATTTT
TRBJ2-2	TRBD2	many	TRBV9	CASSLHPGATSGNGELFF	TGTGCCAGCAGCCTCCACCCAGGCGCTACTAGCGGGAACGGGGAGCTGTTTTTT
TRBJ2-2	-	many	TRBV29-1	CSIGAQLNTGELFF	TGCAGCATCGGGGCACAGCTCAACACCGGGGAGCTGTTTTTT
TRBJ2-3	-	many	TRBV20-1	CSARPHGGTDTQYF	TGCAGTGCGAGGCCCCACGGCGGCACAGATACGCAGTATTTT
TRBJ1-3	TRBD1	many	TRBV5-1	CAANSTGGRGNTIYF	TGCGCCGCAAATTCAACAGGGGGCAGAGGAAACACCATATATTTT
TRBJ1-2	-	many	TRBV20-1	CSARDVGRRGYTF	TGCAGTGCTAGAGATGTGGGGCGCCGAGGCTACACCTTC
TRBJ2-2	-	few	TRBV5-1	CASRPQVDTGELFF	TGCGCCAGCAGGCCACAGGTGGACACCGGGGAGCTGTTTTTT
TRBJ1-1	-	-	TRBV5-1	CASSLRSMNTEAFF	TGCGCCAGCAGCTTGCGATCCATGAACACTGAAGCTTTCTTT